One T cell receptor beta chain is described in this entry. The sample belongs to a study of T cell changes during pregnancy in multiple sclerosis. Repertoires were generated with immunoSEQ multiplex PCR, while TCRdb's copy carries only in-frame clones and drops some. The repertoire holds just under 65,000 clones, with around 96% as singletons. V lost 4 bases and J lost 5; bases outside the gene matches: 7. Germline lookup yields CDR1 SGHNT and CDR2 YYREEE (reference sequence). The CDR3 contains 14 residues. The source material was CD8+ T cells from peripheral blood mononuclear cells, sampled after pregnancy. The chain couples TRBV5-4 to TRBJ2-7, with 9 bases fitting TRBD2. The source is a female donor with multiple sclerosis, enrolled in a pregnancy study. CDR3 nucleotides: TGTGCCAGCAGCGTCGGGCTAGCGGGAAACGAGCAGTACTTC. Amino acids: CASSVGLAGNEQYF.